These T cell receptor beta chains were read from a single sample in a study of control samples from healthy donors and cancer patients. The table came from immunoSEQ multiplex PCR; TCRdb's copy has only in-frame clones and leaves some out. In the table there are about 120,000 clones, around nine tenths of which are singletons. Sequenced input: PBMCs. These receptors all stem from a woman aged 55 to 70 with lung cancer. Both conserved end residues are part of each CDR3. Fields, in order: D gene, J gene, clone size, V gene, CDR3 length, CDR3 protein. The D gene is left open where the match is weak. Size values are once, few and many counts, or a class for expanded clones, and some rows have none.

. | TRBJ2-2 | once | TRBV11-2 | 13 | CASSHIVGRELFF
. | TRBJ2-3 | . | TRBV18 | 14 | CASSPARGTDTQYF
. | TRBJ2-1 | . | TRBV2 | 11 | CASMFESEQFF
TRBD1 | TRBJ1-1 | . | TRBV10-3 | 13 | CAIRQGGTTEAFF
TRBD1 | TRBJ2-2 | . | TRBV19 | 16 | CASKGGQERYTGELFF
. | TRBJ2-4 | . | TRBV7-9 | 19 | CASSPRGVSPLYAKNIQYF
TRBD2 | TRBJ2-2 | . | TRBV5-6 | 18 | CASSYIIQGLDNTGELFF
. | TRBJ1-1 | . | TRBV7-9 | 14 | CASSLWGSDTEAFF
. | TRBJ2-3 | few | TRBV30 | 22 | CAWFIGVARADSKPTSTDTQYF
. | TRBJ1-4 | . | TRBV4-1 | 15 | CASSPRGQGLEKLFF
. | TRBJ1-2 | . | TRBV19 | 12 | CASSITGAGYTF
TRBD1 | TRBJ1-5 | . | TRBV19 | 13 | CASSRDRESFQHF
TRBD1 | TRBJ2-2 | . | TRBV27 | 17 | CASSSRLRQGNTGELFF
. | TRBJ1-3 | . | TRBV2 | 16 | CASTPGRAVSGNTIYF
TRBD2 | TRBJ2-6 | . | TRBV18 | 18 | CASSPTLAGGPGANVLTF
TRBD1 | TRBJ1-1 | . | TRBV6-5 | 13 | CASSHPAGGEAFF
. | TRBJ1-2 | . | TRBV9 | 13 | CASSGTSGYGYTF
. | TRBJ2-5 | . | TRBV14 | 13 | CASSQGIQETQYF
. | TRBJ2-2 | . | TRBV28 | 14 | CASSLGTNTGELFF
. | TRBJ1-1 | few | TRBV9 | 15 | CASSESPRENTEAFF
. | TRBJ1-2 | . | TRBV4-2 | 15 | CASSQDRDSGYGYTF
TRBD2 | TRBJ2-1 | . | TRBV11-1 | 15 | CASSLSGSSANEQFF
. | TRBJ2-2 | . | TRBV27 | 15 | CASSLAQGIAGELFF
. | TRBJ2-3 | . | TRBV9 | 15 | CASSVEGIRADTQYF
. | TRBJ1-3 | . | TRBV3-1/TRBV3-2 | 13 | CASSQGYGNTIYF
. | TRBJ2-5 | . | TRBV5-1 | 13 | CASSLDSPGTQYF